The entry that follows covers one T cell receptor beta chain sequence. Its cognate antigen is unknown. The data were obtained in a study of T cells in localized non-small cell lung cancer. Clones were read by immunoSEQ multiplex PCR, and TCRdb kept only the in-frame ones, dropping some. The table records about 79,000 clones, approximately 90% of them present only once. Study-level results: Elevated blood T cell density was associated with longer overall survival. Compared with tumor, uninvolved adjacent lung displayed greater T cell clonality, ranking highest overall. Adjacent lung held a median roughly 56 of the top 100 tumor clones.

The CDR3 spans 15 residues. J lost 7 bases, V lost 4 bases, and 6 bases had no gene match. Looked up from germline, CDR1 is LNHDA and CDR2 is SQIVND (reference sequence). This clonotype originated in a woman between 40 and 69 years old with stage I squamous cell lung carcinoma. The sequencing used peripheral blood, collected before any cancer treatment. This chain links TRBV19 with TRBJ1-5; 11 nucleotides line up with TRBD1. The CDR3 here is CASSSRTGGRQPQHF. CDR3 bases: TGTGCCAGTAGTAGTAGGACAGGGGGCAGGCAGCCCCAGCATTTT.